The rows below give T cell receptor beta chains drawn from one sample of a study of neurological immune-mediated disorders. TCRdb passed the 5' RACE reads through MiXCR, listing each CDR3 protein once. This table holds around 49,000 distinct CDR3 sequences, about 12% found once. The sample consisted of PBMCs. Receptor source: a male donor with HTLV-1-associated myelopathy (HAM/TSP). CDR3s include the opening cysteine and the closing phenylalanine or tryptophan. Each record gives: clone size, D gene, J gene, CDR3 length, V gene, CDR3 DNA, CDR3 protein. The D gene is left open where the match is weak. Clone size appears in some rows only: once, few, many, or a class for an expanded clone.

clone size: many; D gene: -; J gene: TRBJ1-1; CDR3 length: 13; V gene: TRBV7-2; CDR3 DNA: TGTGCCAGCAGCCTTACGTGGAACACTGAAGCTTTCTTT; CDR3 protein: CASSLTWNTEAFF
clone size: many; D gene: -; J gene: TRBJ2-5; CDR3 length: 16; V gene: TRBV28; CDR3 DNA: TGTGCCAGCAGTCTCTACCCGGGACACCCCCAAGAGACCCAGTACTTC; CDR3 protein: CASSLYPGHPQETQYF
clone size: -; D gene: -; J gene: TRBJ2-5; CDR3 length: 15; V gene: TRBV4-3; CDR3 DNA: TGCGCGAACAGCCAAGTTGGTCTAGCGAGGGAGACCCAGTACTTC; CDR3 protein: CANSQVGLARETQYF
clone size: many; D gene: -; J gene: TRBJ2-5; CDR3 length: 15; V gene: TRBV29-1; CDR3 DNA: TGCAGCGTTGAAGGGGGGCGCGAGGGGCGGGAGACCCAGTACTTC; CDR3 protein: CSVEGGREGRETQYF
clone size: many; D gene: -; J gene: TRBJ1-5; CDR3 length: 12; V gene: TRBV6-1; CDR3 DNA: TGTGCCAGCAGTGTGAACTATCAGCCCCAGCATTTT; CDR3 protein: CASSVNYQPQHF
clone size: many; D gene: -; J gene: TRBJ1-2; CDR3 length: 14; V gene: TRBV29-1; CDR3 DNA: TGCAGCGTTGTGGGACCGACGACTAACTATGGCTACACCTTC; CDR3 protein: CSVVGPTTNYGYTF
clone size: many; D gene: TRBD1; J gene: TRBJ1-5; CDR3 length: 14; V gene: TRBV6-2/TRBV6-3; CDR3 DNA: TGTGCCACCAGACAGGGTAGTAGCAATCAGCCCCAGCATTTT; CDR3 protein: CATRQGSSNQPQHF
clone size: many; D gene: -; J gene: TRBJ2-1; CDR3 length: 13; V gene: TRBV2; CDR3 DNA: TGTGCCAGCAGGGGGGGCCTGGGGAATGAGCAGTTCTTC; CDR3 protein: CASRGGLGNEQFF
clone size: many; D gene: TRBD2; J gene: TRBJ2-7; CDR3 length: 16; V gene: TRBV20-1; CDR3 DNA: TGCAGTGCGGAAAGGGCGCGGGGCGGGGGGCAAGACGAGCAGTACTTC; CDR3 protein: CSAERARGGGQDEQYF
clone size: -; D gene: -; J gene: TRBJ2-6; CDR3 length: 14; V gene: TRBV5-6; CDR3 DNA: TGTGCCAGCAGATTTTTCTCTGGGGCCAACGTCCTGACTTTC; CDR3 protein: CASRFFSGANVLTF
clone size: many; D gene: -; J gene: TRBJ2-7; CDR3 length: 15; V gene: TRBV20-1; CDR3 DNA: TGCAGTGCTCGCCCTAGCTCCCGGAACCTCTACGAGCAGTACTTC; CDR3 protein: CSARPSSRNLYEQYF
clone size: few; D gene: -; J gene: TRBJ1-1; CDR3 length: 15; V gene: TRBV7-9; CDR3 DNA: TGTGCCAGCAGCGCTACCGGGACACCGAACACTGAAGCTTTCTTT; CDR3 protein: CASSATGTPNTEAFF
clone size: many; D gene: -; J gene: TRBJ2-3; CDR3 length: 15; V gene: TRBV20-1; CDR3 DNA: TGCAGTGCTACGGGACGCCCGCGTGGCACAGATACGCAGTATTTT; CDR3 protein: CSATGRPRGTDTQYF
clone size: many; D gene: TRBD1; J gene: TRBJ2-7; CDR3 length: 15; V gene: TRBV9; CDR3 DNA: TGTGCCAGCAGCGTAGCAGGGACAGGGGTCTACGAGCAGTACTTC; CDR3 protein: CASSVAGTGVYEQYF
clone size: few; D gene: -; J gene: TRBJ1-2; CDR3 length: 15; V gene: TRBV19; CDR3 DNA: TGTGCCAGTAGTACAACTCACAGAGCTAACTATGGCTACACCTTC; CDR3 protein: CASSTTHRANYGYTF
clone size: many; D gene: -; J gene: TRBJ1-1; CDR3 length: 11; V gene: TRBV6-2/TRBV6-3; CDR3 DNA: TGTGCCAGCAGTAACCAGGACAGCCCCAACTTT; CDR3 protein: CASSNQDSPNF
clone size: many; D gene: -; J gene: TRBJ2-6; CDR3 length: 15; V gene: TRBV4-3; CDR3 DNA: TGCGCCAGCAGCTCGGGACCCTCTGGGGCCAACGTCCTGACTTTC; CDR3 protein: CASSSGPSGANVLTF
clone size: many; D gene: TRBD2; J gene: TRBJ2-3; CDR3 length: 16; V gene: TRBV7-9; CDR3 DNA: TGTGCCAGCAGCTCACCTGCGGGGGGGCATAGAGATACGCAGTATTTT; CDR3 protein: CASSSPAGGHRDTQYF
clone size: many; D gene: -; J gene: TRBJ1-5; CDR3 length: 12; V gene: TRBV29-1; CDR3 DNA: TGCAGCGTTGGTCTCCCAAATCAGCCCCAGCATTTT; CDR3 protein: CSVGLPNQPQHF
clone size: many; D gene: TRBD2; J gene: TRBJ2-1; CDR3 length: 13; V gene: TRBV12-3/TRBV12-4; CDR3 DNA: TGTGCCAGCAGTCCGCCGGGAGGGAATGAGCAGTTCTTC; CDR3 protein: CASSPPGGNEQFF
clone size: many; D gene: -; J gene: TRBJ1-1; CDR3 length: 14; V gene: TRBV5-1; CDR3 DNA: TGCGCCAGCAGCTTTAAGGGAGGAGCCACTGAAGCTTTCTTT; CDR3 protein: CASSFKGGATEAFF
clone size: many; D gene: -; J gene: TRBJ2-1; CDR3 length: 16; V gene: TRBV7-7; CDR3 DNA: TGTGCTAGCAGTTTAGGGGGGGTCAGCTCCTACAATGAGCAGTTCTTC; CDR3 protein: CASSLGGVSSYNEQFF
clone size: -; D gene: -; J gene: TRBJ1-2; CDR3 length: 12; V gene: TRBV7-9; CDR3 DNA: TGTGCCAGCAGCCGGGACCTCTATGGCTACACCTTC; CDR3 protein: CASSRDLYGYTF
clone size: many; D gene: TRBD1; J gene: TRBJ2-3; CDR3 length: 14; V gene: TRBV5-1; CDR3 DNA: TGCGCCAGCAGCTTGGGAGGGGGCCTGGATACGCAGTATTTT; CDR3 protein: CASSLGGGLDTQYF
clone size: many; D gene: TRBD2; J gene: TRBJ2-3; CDR3 length: 15; V gene: TRBV5-1; CDR3 DNA: TGCGCCAGCAGCACCCGGACTAGCGGGGAGGATACGCAGTATTTT; CDR3 protein: CASSTRTSGEDTQYF
clone size: many; D gene: TRBD2; J gene: TRBJ2-1; CDR3 length: 15; V gene: TRBV20-1; CDR3 DNA: TGCAGTGCTCCTGCCGGGACTAGCGGGGGAGGGGAGCAGTTCTTC; CDR3 protein: CSAPAGTSGGGEQFF
clone size: many; D gene: -; J gene: TRBJ2-2; CDR3 length: 14; V gene: TRBV28; CDR3 DNA: TGTGCCAGCAGTTTCCCCCTGAACACCGGGGAGCTGTTTTTT; CDR3 protein: CASSFPLNTGELFF
clone size: few; D gene: TRBD2; J gene: TRBJ2-7; CDR3 length: 17; V gene: TRBV5-1; CDR3 DNA: TGCGCCAGCAGCTGGGCGCCTGGCGGGGGGACCTCCTACGAGCAGTACTTC; CDR3 protein: CASSWAPGGGTSYEQYF
clone size: many; D gene: -; J gene: TRBJ1-3; CDR3 length: 15; V gene: TRBV5-5; CDR3 DNA: TGTGCCAGCAGCTTCCGGGACGGCAGAGGAAACACCATATATTTT; CDR3 protein: CASSFRDGRGNTIYF
clone size: many; D gene: TRBD1; J gene: TRBJ1-3; CDR3 length: 16; V gene: TRBV7-8; CDR3 DNA: TGTGCCAGCAGCTTAGGCCAGACAGGGGCCGGAAACACCATATATTTT; CDR3 protein: CASSLGQTGAGNTIYF
clone size: many; D gene: -; J gene: TRBJ1-1; CDR3 length: 16; V gene: TRBV4-1; CDR3 DNA: TGCGCCAGCAGCCCGATAGGGCTACAAAAGAACACTGAAGCTTTCTTT; CDR3 protein: CASSPIGLQKNTEAFF
clone size: -; D gene: -; J gene: TRBJ2-2; CDR3 length: 16; V gene: TRBV5-5; CDR3 DNA: TGTGCCAGCAGCTTGGCCCACACCCCGAACACCGGGGAGCTGTTTTTT; CDR3 protein: CASSLAHTPNTGELFF
clone size: many; D gene: -; J gene: TRBJ2-7; CDR3 length: 14; V gene: TRBV7-9; CDR3 DNA: TGTGCCAGCACCGAGTCCGGGACATCCTACGAGCAGTACTTC; CDR3 protein: CASTESGTSYEQYF
clone size: many; D gene: -; J gene: TRBJ1-5; CDR3 length: 15; V gene: TRBV7-2; CDR3 DNA: TGTGCCAGCAGCTTTGGGTTAATTAGCAATCAGCCCCAGCATTTT; CDR3 protein: CASSFGLISNQPQHF
clone size: many; D gene: TRBD1; J gene: TRBJ1-2; CDR3 length: 15; V gene: TRBV5-1; CDR3 DNA: TGCGCCAGCAGCCCCGGGACAGTGAACCGCTATGGCTACACCTTC; CDR3 protein: CASSPGTVNRYGYTF
clone size: many; D gene: -; J gene: TRBJ1-2; CDR3 length: 12; V gene: TRBV12-3/TRBV12-4; CDR3 DNA: TGTGCCAGCAGTTTCTACGGGGCTGGCTACACCTTC; CDR3 protein: CASSFYGAGYTF